What follows are 10 T cell receptor beta chains derived from one specimen sequenced in a study of shared clonotypes between healthy human individuals. Naive CD8 cells, CD45RO-negative and positively selected for CCR7, excluded terminally differentiated effector memory CD45RA+ cells. The table came from immunoSEQ multiplex PCR; TCRdb's copy has only in-frame clones and leaves some out. The table lists about 2,200,000 clones, roughly 91% of them singletons, with 1.5% to 2% in the top ten. Sequenced input: naive CD8+ T cells from PBMCs. These receptors came from a man aged 18 to 30 in good health. Some clones in this sample may be carry-over from other donors' samples.

This chain uses TRBV21-1 with TRBJ2-7; the D call TRBD1 from the table was never checked on the DNA. TRBV21-1 is given as a pseudogene. The CDR3 covers 18 residues. The CDR3 DNA follows: TGTGCCAGCAGCAAATGTGGTTCGAGGGGGCGGGAATCCTACGAGCAGTACTTC. This gives the protein CASSKCGSRGRESYEQYF.

The chain joins TRBV19 to TRBJ1-2, with TRBD1 matching 7 bases. Germline loops: CDR1 LNHDA, CDR2 SQIVND (reference sequence). CDR3 length equals 15 residues. Losses at the gene ends were 5 bases for V and 4 bases for J; bases not matched to a gene: 10. The CDR3 sequence is CASSVSAGQIYGYTF. Written as DNA, the CDR3 is TGTGCCAGTAGTGTAAGTGCGGGACAGATCTATGGCTACACCTTC.

The chain has TRBV6-1 and TRBJ2-7, with 8 bases fitting TRBD1. V dropped 6 bases and J dropped 2; count of bases not matched to a gene: 3. The germline gives CDR1 MNHNS, CDR2 SASEGT. This CDR3 spans 13 amino acids. The CDR3: CASRATGAYEQYF. The CDR3 DNA reads as TGTGCCAGCAGGGCGACAGGGGCCTACGAGCAGTACTTC.

The rearrangement uses TRBV5-1 and TRBJ2-2; 12 bases line up with TRBD2. With 5 bases clipped from V and 4 bases from J, the junction kept 6 bases outside the gene matches. Germline assignment: CDR1 SGHRS and CDR2 YFSETQ. The CDR3 extends over 16 amino acids. In nucleotides, the CDR3 is TGCGCCAGCAGTTGGACTAGCGGGAATGGCACCGGGGAGCTGTTTTTT. Its protein is CASSWTSGNGTGELFF.

The J gene is TRBJ1-5, the V gene TRBV6-5; D is ambiguous. The germline gives CDR1 MNHEY, CDR2 SVGAGI. Trimming shortened V by 2 bases and J by 2 bases, and 13 bases separated the two germline ends. The CDR3 extends over 16 amino acids. The CDR3 spells CASSYRGLIGNQPQHF. The CDR3 bases are TGTGCCAGCAGTTACCGGGGATTGATTGGCAATCAGCCCCAGCATTTT.

On this clone itself: Other DNA sequences in the sample encode the same CDR3. This chain connects TRBV28 to TRBJ2-7, with TRBD1 matching 8 bases. Germline CDR1 and CDR2: MDHEN and SYDVKM. This CDR3 contains 15 residues. The V gene end was trimmed by 5 bases and the J gene end by 0 bases; junction bases not matched to a gene: 6. The CDR3 sequence: CASSLGQGLSYEQYF. CDR3 bases: TGTGCCAGCAGTCTCGGACAGGGCCTCTCCTACGAGCAGTACTTC.

V is TRBV5-6 and J is TRBJ2-7, with TRBD2 matching over 9 bases. Germline V gene lookup returns CDR1 SGHDT and CDR2 YYEEEE. Losses at the gene ends were 0 bases for V and 6 bases for J; bases not matched to a gene: 10. The CDR3 spans 16 residues. DNA for the CDR3: TGTGCCAGCAGCTTGGAGTCGGGCTTAGCGGGAGCCGAGCAGTACTTC. This sequence encodes CASSLESGLAGAEQYF.

On this clone itself: In the same sample, other DNA sequences code for this CDR3. The chain joins TRBV9 to TRBJ1-3, with D possibly TRBD1 on 5 matching bases. The CDR3 consists of 14 residues. The V end was cut by 0 bases, the J end by 2 bases, with 6 bases between. The germline V gene encodes CDR1 SGDLS and CDR2 YYNGEE. In nucleotides, the CDR3 is TGTGCCAGCAGCGTAGGAGGGGCTGGAAACACCATATATTTT. Amino acids: CASSVGGAGNTIYF.

The rearrangement joins TRBV2 to TRBJ2-1; 12 bases align to TRBD2. The CDR3 is 17 residues long. V gave up 5 bases and J gave up 9 bases; unmatched junction bases: 14. The germline CDR1 and CDR2 sequences are SNHLY and FYNNEI. The CDR3 sequence: CASSPRLAGVGGFEQFF. CDR3 coding DNA: TGTGCCAGCAGTCCCCGACTAGCGGGAGTAGGGGGCTTTGAGCAGTTCTTC.

This chain joins TRBV10-3 and TRBJ1-2, with TRBD1 matching 7 bases. V shed 4 bases and J 3 bases; nucleotides not matched to a gene: 11. Germline assignment: CDR1 ENHRY and CDR2 SYGVKD. The CDR3 totals 16 residues. The CDR3 sequence is CAISGGGGQWDYGYTF. Written as DNA, the CDR3 is TGTGCCATCAGTGGGGGAGGGGGACAGTGGGACTATGGCTACACCTTC.